Following are 3 T cell receptor beta chains from one sample sequenced in a study of T cells after yellow fever vaccination. TCRdb fed the 5' RACE reads into MiXCR, producing one record per CDR3 protein. The table shows a few hundred thousand distinct CDR3 sequences, with about 3.7% occurring only once. This material consisted of PBMCs, taken 15 days after the yellow fever booster vaccination. All receptors derive from a man aged 18 to 29 who received the YFV17D yellow fever vaccine.

V is TRBV7-2 and J is TRBJ1-2; D may be TRBD1 (6 bases). CDR3 length: 14 residues. CDR1 is SGHTA and CDR2 is FQGNSA in the germline V gene. V lost 0 bases to trimming and J lost 5 bases, with 10 bases between them. The CDR3 nucleotides are TGTGCCAGCAGCTTAGCCCACCAGGGGTATGGCTACACCTTC. Translated, it gives CASSLAHQGYGYTF.

With regard to this clonotype: Just one base apart from a much larger clone, this may be a read error. The genes are TRBV2 and TRBJ2-7; D not certain. This CDR3 has 11 amino acids. V gave up 3 bases and J gave up 4 bases, with 4 bases separating them. Per the germline V gene, CDR1 is SNHLY and CDR2 is FYNNEI. CDR3 protein: CASSEIYEQYV. CDR3 nucleotide sequence: TGTGCCAGCAGTGAGATTTACGAGCAGTACGTC.

Ten or more counts support this clonotype. The J gene is TRBJ2-2, the V gene TRBV10-2; D is undetermined. V was pared by 3 bases and J by 8 bases, with 7 bases between. The germline CDR1 and CDR2 sequences are WSHSY and SAAADI. CDR3 length: 12 residues. CDR3 residues: CASSERTGELFF. In nucleotides, the CDR3 is TGCGCCAGCAGTGAACGAACAGGGGAGCTGTTTTTT.